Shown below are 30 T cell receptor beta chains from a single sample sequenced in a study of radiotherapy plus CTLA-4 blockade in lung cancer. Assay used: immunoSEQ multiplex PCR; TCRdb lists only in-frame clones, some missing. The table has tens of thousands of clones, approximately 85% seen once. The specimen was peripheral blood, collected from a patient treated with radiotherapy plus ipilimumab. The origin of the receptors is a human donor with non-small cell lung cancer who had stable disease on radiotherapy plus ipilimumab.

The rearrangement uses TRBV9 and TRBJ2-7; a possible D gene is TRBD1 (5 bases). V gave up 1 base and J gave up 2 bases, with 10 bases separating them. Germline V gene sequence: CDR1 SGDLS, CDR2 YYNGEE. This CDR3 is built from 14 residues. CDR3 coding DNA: TGTGCCAGCAGCGTAAAAGGGGTAACCTACGAGCAGTACTTC. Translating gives CASSVKGVTYEQYF.

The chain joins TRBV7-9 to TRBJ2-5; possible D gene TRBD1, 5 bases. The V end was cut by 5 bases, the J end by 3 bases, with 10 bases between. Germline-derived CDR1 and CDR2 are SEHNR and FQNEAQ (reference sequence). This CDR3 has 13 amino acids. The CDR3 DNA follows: TGTGCCAGCAGCACCGACAGCGAAGAGACCCAGTACTTC. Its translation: CASSTDSEETQYF.

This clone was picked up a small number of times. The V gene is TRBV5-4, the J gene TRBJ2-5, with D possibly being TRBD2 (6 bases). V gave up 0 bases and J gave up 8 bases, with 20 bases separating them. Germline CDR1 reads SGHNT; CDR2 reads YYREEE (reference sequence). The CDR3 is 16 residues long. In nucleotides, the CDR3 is TGTGCCAGCAGCTTGGAGGGGTCGGGCGGGAAAAGCACCCAGTACTTC. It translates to CASSLEGSGGKSTQYF.

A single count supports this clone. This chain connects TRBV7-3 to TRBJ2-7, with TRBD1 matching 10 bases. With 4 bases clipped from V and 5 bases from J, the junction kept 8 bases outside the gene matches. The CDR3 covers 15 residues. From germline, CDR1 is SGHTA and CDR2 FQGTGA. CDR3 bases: TGTGCCAGCAGCTCCCGGGGGGACAGGGGCCACGAGCAGTACTTC. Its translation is CASSSRGDRGHEQYF.

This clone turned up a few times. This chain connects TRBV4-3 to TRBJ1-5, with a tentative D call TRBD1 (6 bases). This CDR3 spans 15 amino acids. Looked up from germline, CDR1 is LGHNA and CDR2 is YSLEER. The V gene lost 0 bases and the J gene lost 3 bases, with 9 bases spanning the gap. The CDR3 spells CASSQETGNNQPQHF. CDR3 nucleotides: TGCGCCAGCAGCCAAGAAACAGGGAACAATCAGCCCCAGCATTTT.

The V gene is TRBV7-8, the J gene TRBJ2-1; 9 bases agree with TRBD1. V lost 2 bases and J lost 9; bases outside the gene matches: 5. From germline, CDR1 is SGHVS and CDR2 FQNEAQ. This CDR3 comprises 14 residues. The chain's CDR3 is CASSLTGQGGEQFF. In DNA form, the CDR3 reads TGTGCCAGCAGCTTAACGGGACAGGGAGGTGAGCAGTTCTTC.

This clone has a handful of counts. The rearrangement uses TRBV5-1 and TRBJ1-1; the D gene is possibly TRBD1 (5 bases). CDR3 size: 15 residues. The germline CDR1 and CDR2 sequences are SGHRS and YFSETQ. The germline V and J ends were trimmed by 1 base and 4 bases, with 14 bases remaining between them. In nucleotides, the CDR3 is TGCGCCAGCAGCTTGAACGGGGGACCAGCCACTGAAGCTTTCTTT. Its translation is CASSLNGGPATEAFF.

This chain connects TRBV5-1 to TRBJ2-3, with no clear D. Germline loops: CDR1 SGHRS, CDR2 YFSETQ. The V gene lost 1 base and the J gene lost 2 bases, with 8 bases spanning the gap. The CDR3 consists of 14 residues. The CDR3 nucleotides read TGCGCCAGCAGCTTGTACGGGTACACAGATACGCAGTATTTT. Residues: CASSLYGYTDTQYF.

In DNA, the CDR3 is TGTGCCAGCAGTTACGGGAGTAACAATGAGCAGTTCTTC. This translates into CASSYGSNNEQFF. The V gene is TRBV6-6, the J gene TRBJ2-1; tentative D call: TRBD2 (5 bases). CDR1 is MNHNY, CDR2 SVGAGI, per germline (reference sequence). The CDR3 is made up of 13 amino acids. V shed 2 bases and J shed 5 bases, with 7 bases lying between them.

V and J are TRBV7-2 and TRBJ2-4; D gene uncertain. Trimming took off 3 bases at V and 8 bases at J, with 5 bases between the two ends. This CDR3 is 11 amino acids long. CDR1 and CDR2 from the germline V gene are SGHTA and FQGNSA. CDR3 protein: CASSFRDIQYF. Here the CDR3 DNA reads TGTGCCAGCAGCTTTCGAGACATTCAGTACTTC. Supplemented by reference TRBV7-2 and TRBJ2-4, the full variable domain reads GAGVSQSPSNKVTEKGKDVELRCDPISGHTALYWYRQSLGQGLEFLIYFQGNSAPDKSGLPSDRFSAERTGGSVSTLTIQRTQQEDSAVYLCASSFRDIQYFGAGTRLSVL.

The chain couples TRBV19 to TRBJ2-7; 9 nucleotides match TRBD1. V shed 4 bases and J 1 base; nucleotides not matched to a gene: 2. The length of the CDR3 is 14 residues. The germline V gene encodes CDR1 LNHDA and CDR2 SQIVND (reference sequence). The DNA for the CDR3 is TGTGCCAGTAGTACCGGGACAGGGTCCTACGAGCAGTACTTC. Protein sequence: CASSTGTGSYEQYF.

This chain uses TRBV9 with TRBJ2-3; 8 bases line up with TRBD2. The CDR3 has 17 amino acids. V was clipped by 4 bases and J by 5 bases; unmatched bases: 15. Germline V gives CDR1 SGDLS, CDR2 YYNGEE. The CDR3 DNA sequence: TGTGCCAGCAGCTCTAGCTCGGGGCTAGCGGGCCGAGATACGCAGTATTTT. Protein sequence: CASSSSSGLAGRDTQYF.

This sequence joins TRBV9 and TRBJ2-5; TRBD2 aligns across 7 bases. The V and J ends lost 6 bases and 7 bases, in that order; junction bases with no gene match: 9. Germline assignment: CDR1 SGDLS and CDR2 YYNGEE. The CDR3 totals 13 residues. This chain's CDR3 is CASNPGGYGTQYF. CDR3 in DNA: TGTGCCAGCAACCCGGGGGGATACGGGACCCAGTACTTC.

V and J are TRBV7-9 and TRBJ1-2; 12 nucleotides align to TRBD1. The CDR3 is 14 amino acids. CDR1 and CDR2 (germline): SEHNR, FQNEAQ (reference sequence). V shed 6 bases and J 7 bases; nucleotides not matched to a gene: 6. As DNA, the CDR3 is TGTGCCAGCAGGAGGGACAGGGGGCGCCCTGGCTACACCTTC. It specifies CASRRDRGRPGYTF.

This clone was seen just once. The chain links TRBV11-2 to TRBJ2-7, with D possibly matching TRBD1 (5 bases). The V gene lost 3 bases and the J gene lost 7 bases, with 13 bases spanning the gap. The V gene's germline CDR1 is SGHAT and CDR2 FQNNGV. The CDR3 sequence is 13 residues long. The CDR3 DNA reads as TGTGCCAGCAGCTTTACAAGGTCAGGGGAGCAGTACTTC. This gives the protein CASSFTRSGEQYF.

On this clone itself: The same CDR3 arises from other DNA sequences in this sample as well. DNA for the CDR3: TGTGCCAGCTCACCACGTCCTAATGAGCAGTTCTTC. As protein: CASSPRPNEQFF. The V and J genes are TRBV18 and TRBJ2-1; no clear D. The CDR3 runs 12 residues. Germline CDR1 and CDR2: KGHSH and LQKENI. The V end lost 1 base, the J end lost 7 bases, and 5 bases lay between the germline ends.

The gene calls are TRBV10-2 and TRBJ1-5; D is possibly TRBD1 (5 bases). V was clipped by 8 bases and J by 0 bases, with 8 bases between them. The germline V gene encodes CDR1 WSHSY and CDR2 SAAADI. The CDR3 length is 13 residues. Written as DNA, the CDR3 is TGCGCCAGCGGGGCATCTAGCAATCAGCCCCAGCATTTT. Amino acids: CASGASSNQPQHF.

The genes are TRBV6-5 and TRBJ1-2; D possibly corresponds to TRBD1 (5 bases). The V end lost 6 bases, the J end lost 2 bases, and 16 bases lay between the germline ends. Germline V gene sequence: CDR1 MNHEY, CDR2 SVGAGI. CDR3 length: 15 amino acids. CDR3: CASRATDGGNYGYTF. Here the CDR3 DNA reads TGTGCCAGCAGAGCGACCGACGGGGGAAACTATGGCTACACCTTC.

This CDR3 is CATSRDLGTGKGTQYF. CDR3 bases: TGTGCCACCAGCAGAGATTTGGGGACAGGGAAGGGTACGCAGTATTTT. This chain joins TRBV15 and TRBJ2-3; 9 nucleotides agree with TRBD1. J gave up 8 bases and V 0 bases, and 9 bases lay outside the gene matches. CDR1 is LNHNV and CDR2 is YYDKDF in the germline V gene (reference sequence). CDR3 length: 16 amino acids.

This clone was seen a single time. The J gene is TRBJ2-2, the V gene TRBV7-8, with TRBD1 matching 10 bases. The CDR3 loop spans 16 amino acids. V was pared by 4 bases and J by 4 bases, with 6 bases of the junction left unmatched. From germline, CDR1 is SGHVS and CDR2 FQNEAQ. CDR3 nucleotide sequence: TGTGCCAGCAGCTGGACAGGGGGATATGGCACCGGGGAGCTGTTTTTT. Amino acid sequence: CASSWTGGYGTGELFF.

In DNA form, the CDR3 reads TGTGCCAGCAGTTACGAGGGACTTACTTATAATTCACCCCTCCACTTT. It translates to CASSYEGLTYNSPLHF. V is TRBV6-5 and J is TRBJ1-6; maybe TRBD1 (5 bases). From germline, CDR1 is MNHEY and CDR2 SVGAGI. The CDR3 loop spans 16 amino acids. The V and J ends lost 2 bases and 4 bases respectively, with 12 bases between them.

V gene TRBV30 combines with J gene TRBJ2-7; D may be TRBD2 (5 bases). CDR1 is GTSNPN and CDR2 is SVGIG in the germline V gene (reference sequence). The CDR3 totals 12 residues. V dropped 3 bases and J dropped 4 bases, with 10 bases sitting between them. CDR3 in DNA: TGTGCCTGGAGCCTAACTAGGTACGAGCAGTACTTC. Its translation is CAWSLTRYEQYF.

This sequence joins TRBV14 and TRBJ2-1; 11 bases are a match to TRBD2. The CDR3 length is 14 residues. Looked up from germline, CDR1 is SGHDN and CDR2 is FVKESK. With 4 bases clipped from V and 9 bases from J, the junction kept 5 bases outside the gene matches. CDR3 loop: CASSRLAGKTEQFF. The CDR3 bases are TGTGCCAGCAGCCGACTAGCGGGAAAGACTGAGCAGTTCTTC. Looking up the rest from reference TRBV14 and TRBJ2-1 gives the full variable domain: EAGVTQFPSHSVIEKGQTVTLRCDPISGHDNLYWYRRVMGKEIKFLLHFVKESKQDESGMPNNRFLAERTGGTYSTLKVQPAELEDSGVYFCASSRLAGKTEQFFGPGTRLTVL.

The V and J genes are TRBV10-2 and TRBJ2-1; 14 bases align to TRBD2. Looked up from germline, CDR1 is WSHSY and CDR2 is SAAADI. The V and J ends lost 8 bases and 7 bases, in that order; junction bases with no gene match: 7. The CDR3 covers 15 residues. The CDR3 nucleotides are TGCGCCAGCCGACTAGCGGGAGGGGGGTCGAATGAGCAGTTCTTC. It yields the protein CASRLAGGGSNEQFF.

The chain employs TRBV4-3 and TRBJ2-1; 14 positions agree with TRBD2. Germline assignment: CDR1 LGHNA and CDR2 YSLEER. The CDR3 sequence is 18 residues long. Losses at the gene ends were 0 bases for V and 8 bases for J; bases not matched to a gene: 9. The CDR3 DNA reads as TGCGCCAGCAGCCAAGATCGATGGACTAGCGGGAGGAAGGATGAGCAGTTCTTC. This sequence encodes CASSQDRWTSGRKDEQFF.

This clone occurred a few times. The CDR3: CASSDWGGSRETQYF. The CDR3 DNA sequence: TGTGCCAGCAGCGACTGGGGGGGGTCACGGGAGACCCAGTACTTC. The V and J genes are TRBV6-1 and TRBJ2-5; 7 bases map to TRBD2. The CDR3 length is 15 residues. Germline CDR1 reads MNHNS; CDR2 reads SASEGT. V lost 6 bases, J lost 5 bases, and 12 bases stayed unmatched.

CDR3 sequence: CASSEQAGAHEQFF. Written as DNA, the CDR3 is TGTGCCAGCAGTGAGCAAGCGGGAGCACATGAGCAGTTCTTC. The chain recombines TRBV6-4 with TRBJ2-1, with 8 bases matching TRBD2. Germline assignment: CDR1 MRHNA and CDR2 SNTAGT. V lost 3 bases and J lost 8; bases outside the gene matches: 6. This CDR3 is 14 amino acids long.

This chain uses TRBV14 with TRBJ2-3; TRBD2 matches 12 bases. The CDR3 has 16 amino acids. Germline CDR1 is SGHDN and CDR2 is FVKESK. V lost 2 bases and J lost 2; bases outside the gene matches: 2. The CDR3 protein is CASSQLAGGTTDTQYF. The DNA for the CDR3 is TGTGCCAGCAGCCAACTAGCGGGAGGGACCACAGATACGCAGTATTTT.

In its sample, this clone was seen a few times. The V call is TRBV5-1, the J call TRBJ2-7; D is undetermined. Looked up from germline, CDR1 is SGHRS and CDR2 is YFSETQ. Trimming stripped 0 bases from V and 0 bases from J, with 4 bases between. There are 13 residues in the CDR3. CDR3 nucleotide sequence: TGCGCCAGCAGCTTGGCCAGCTCCTACGAGCAGTACTTC. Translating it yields CASSLASSYEQYF.

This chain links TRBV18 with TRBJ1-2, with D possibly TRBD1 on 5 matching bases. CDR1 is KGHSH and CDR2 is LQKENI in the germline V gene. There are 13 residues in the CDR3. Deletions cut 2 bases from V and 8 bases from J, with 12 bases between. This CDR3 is CASSPSGVEGYTF. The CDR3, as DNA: TGTGCCAGCTCACCATCGGGGGTGGAGGGCTACACCTTC.